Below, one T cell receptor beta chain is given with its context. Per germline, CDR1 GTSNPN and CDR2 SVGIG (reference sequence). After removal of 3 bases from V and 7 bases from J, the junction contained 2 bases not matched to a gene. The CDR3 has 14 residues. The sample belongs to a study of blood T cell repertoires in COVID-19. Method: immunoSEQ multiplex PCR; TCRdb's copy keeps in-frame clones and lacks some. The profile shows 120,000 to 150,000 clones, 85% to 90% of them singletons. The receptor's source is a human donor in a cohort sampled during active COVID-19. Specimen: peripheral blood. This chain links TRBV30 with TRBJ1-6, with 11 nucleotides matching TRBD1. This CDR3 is CAWRGDRGNSPLHF. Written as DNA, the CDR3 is TGTGCCTGGAGGGGGGACAGGGGGAATTCACCCCTCCACTTT.